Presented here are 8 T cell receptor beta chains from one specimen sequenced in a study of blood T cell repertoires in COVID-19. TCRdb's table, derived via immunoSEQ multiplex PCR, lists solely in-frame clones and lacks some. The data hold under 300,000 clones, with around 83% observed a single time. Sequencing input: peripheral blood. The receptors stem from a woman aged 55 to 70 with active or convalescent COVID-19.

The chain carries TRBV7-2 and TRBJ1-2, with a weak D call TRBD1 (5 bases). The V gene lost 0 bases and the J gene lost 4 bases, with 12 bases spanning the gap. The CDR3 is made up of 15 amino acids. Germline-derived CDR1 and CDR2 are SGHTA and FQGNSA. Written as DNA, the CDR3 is TGTGCCAGCAGCTTAGCGTCTAGGGGCGCCTATGGCTACACCTTC. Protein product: CASSLASRGAYGYTF.

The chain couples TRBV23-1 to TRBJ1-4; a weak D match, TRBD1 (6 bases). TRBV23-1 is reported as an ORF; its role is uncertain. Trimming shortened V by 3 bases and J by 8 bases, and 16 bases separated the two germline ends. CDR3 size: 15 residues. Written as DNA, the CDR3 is TGCGCCAGCAGTCAGTTGAGGGGGGGGCAGGAAAAACTGTTTTTT. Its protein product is CASSQLRGGQEKLFF.

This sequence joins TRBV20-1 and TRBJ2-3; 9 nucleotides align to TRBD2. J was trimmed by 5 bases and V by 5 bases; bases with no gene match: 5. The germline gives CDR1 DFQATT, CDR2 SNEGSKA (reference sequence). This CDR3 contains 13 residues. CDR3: CSARAGGRDTQYF. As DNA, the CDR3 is TGCAGTGCTCGTGCGGGGGGGCGAGATACGCAGTATTTT.

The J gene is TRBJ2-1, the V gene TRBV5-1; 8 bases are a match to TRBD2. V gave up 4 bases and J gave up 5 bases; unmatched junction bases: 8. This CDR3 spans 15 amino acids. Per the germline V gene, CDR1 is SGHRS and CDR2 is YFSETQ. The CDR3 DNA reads TGCGCCAGCAGCCCCGCGGGGGGCGGAAACAATGAGCAGTTCTTC. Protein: CASSPAGGGNNEQFF.

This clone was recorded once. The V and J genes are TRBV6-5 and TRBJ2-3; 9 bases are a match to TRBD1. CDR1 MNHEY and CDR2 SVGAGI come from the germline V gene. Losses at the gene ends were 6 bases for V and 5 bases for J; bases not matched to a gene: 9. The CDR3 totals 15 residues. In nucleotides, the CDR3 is TGTGCCAGCAGCCACCGGGACAGGGCGGTAGATACGCAGTATTTT. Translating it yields CASSHRDRAVDTQYF.

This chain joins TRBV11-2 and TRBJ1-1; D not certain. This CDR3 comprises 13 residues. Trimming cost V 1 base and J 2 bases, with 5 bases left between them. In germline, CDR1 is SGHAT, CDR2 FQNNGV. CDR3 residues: CASSLAVNTEAFF. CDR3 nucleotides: TGTGCCAGCAGCTTAGCTGTAAACACTGAAGCTTTCTTT.

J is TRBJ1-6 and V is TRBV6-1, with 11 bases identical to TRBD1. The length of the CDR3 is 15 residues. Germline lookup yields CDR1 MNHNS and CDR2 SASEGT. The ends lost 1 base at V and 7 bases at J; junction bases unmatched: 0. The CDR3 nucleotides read TGTGCCAGCAGTGAAGGGACAGGGGGCAATTCACCCCTCCACTTT. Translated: CASSEGTGGNSPLHF.

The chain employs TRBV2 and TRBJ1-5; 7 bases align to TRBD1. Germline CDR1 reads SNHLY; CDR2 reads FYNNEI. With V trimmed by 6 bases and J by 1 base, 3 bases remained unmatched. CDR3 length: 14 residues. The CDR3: CASRGQWSNQPQHF. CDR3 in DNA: TGTGCCAGCAGGGGACAGTGGAGCAATCAGCCCCAGCATTTT.